This T cell receptor beta chain was recovered during a study of blood T cell repertoires in COVID-19. The wider study: The origin of the acute and convalescent COVID-19 samples was the United States, Italy and Spain.

V lost 4 bases and J 8 bases, leaving 13 bases between the germline ends. This CDR3 has 13 residues. Germline V gives CDR1 SGHDT, CDR2 YYEEEE. Seattle-derived patients entered the study during active infection and were followed longitudinally. In the original analysis: Reference gene primer amplification in the assay estimated nucleated cell counts. Clones were sequenced by immunoSEQ multiplex PCR, and TCRdb holds only the in-frame ones, with some missing. The V and J calls and clone size are taken from that table; D and trimming were inferred from the DNA. The sample carries about 54,000 clones, roughly 87% recorded once.

Sequenced input: peripheral blood. The chain employs TRBV5-6 and TRBJ1-3; maybe TRBD1 (5 bases). The TCR comes from a man aged 40-49 years with COVID-19, enrolled during active disease. CDR3 loop: CASSLKGRDTIYF. As DNA, the CDR3 is TGTGCCAGCAGCCTCAAGGGGCGCGACACCATATATTTT.